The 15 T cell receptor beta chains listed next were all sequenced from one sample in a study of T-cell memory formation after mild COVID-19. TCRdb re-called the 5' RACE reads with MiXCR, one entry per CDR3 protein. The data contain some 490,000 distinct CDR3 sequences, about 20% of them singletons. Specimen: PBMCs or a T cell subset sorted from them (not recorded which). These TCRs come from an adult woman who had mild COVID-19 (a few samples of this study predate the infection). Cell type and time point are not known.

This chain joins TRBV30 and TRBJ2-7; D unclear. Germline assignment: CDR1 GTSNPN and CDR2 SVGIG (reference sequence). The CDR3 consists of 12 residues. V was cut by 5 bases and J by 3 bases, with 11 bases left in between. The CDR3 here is CAWGSQDYEQYF. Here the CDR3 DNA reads TGTGCCTGGGGGTCCCAGGACTACGAGCAGTACTTC.

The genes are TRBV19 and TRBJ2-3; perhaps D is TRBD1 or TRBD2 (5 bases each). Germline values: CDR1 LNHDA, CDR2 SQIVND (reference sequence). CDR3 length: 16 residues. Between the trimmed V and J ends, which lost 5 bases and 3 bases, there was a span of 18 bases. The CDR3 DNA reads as TGTGCCAGTAGTTCGGGGCAGGGCTCCCGGACAGATACGCAGTATTTT. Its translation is CASSSGQGSRTDTQYF.

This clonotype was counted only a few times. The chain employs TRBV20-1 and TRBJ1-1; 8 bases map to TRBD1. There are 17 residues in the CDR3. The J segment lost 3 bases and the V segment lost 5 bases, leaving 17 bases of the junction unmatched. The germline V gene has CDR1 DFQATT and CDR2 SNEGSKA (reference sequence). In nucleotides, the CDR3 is TGCAGTGCTCACATTGACAGGGGCCTCGTGGGGGACACTGAAGCTTTCTTT. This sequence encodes CSAHIDRGLVGDTEAFF.

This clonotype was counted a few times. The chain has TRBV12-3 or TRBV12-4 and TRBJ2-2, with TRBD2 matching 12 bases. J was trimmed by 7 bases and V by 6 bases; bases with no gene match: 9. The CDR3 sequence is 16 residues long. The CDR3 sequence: CASRTSGSAEVGELFF. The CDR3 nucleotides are TGTGCCAGCAGGACTAGCGGGAGCGCCGAAGTCGGGGAGCTGTTTTTT.

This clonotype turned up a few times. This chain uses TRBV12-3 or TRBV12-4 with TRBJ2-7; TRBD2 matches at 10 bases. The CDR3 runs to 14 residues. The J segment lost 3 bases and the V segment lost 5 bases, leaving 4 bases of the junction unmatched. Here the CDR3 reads CASSSGGAVYEQYF. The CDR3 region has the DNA TGTGCCAGCAGTAGCGGGGGGGCCGTCTACGAGCAGTACTTC.

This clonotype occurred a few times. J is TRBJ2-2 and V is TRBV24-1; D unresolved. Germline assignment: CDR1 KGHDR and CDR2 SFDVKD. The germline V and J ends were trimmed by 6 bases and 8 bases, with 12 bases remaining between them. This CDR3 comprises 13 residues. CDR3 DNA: TGTGCCACCAGTCCATTGGCTTTAGGGGAGCTGTTTTTT. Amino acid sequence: CATSPLALGELFF.

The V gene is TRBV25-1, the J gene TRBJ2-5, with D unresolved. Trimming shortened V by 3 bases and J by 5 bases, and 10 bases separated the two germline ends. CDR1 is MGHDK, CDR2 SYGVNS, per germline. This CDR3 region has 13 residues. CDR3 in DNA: TGTGCCAGCAGTGACACGGTCCGGGAGACCCAGTACTTC. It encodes CASSDTVRETQYF.

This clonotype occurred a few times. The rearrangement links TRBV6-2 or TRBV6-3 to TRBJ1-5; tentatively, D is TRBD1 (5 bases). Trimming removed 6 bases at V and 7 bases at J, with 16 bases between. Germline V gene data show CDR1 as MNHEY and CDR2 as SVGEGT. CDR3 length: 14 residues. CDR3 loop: CASRGDSENQPQHF. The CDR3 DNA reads TGTGCCAGCAGAGGGGACTCCGAAAACCAGCCCCAGCATTTT.

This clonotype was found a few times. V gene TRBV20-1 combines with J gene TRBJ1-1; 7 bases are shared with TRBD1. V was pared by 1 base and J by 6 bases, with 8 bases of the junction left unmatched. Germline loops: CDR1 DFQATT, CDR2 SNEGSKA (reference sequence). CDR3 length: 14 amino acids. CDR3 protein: CSARATWDSAEAFF. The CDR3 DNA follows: TGCAGTGCTAGAGCTACCTGGGACAGCGCTGAAGCTTTCTTT.

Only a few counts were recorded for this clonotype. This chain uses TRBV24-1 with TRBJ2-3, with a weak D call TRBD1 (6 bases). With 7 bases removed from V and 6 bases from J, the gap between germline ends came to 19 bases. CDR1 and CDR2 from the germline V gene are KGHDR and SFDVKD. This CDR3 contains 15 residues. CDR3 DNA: TGTGCCACCAGCCCTAAAGTGGGGGCGCGTGATACGCAGTATTTT. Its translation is CATSPKVGARDTQYF.

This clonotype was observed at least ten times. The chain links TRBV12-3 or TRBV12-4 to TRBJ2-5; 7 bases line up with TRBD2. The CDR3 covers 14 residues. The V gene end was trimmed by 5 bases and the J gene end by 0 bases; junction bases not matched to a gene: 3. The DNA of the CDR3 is TGTGCCAGCAGTCATACTAGCGACCAAGAGACCCAGTACTTC. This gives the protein CASSHTSDQETQYF.

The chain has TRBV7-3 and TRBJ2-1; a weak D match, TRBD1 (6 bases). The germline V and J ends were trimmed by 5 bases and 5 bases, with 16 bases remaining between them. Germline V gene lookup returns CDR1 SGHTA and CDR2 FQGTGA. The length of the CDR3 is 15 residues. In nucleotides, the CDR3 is TGTGCCAGCAGCAAACAGGGTCCCACCAACAATGAGCAGTTCTTC. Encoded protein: CASSKQGPTNNEQFF.

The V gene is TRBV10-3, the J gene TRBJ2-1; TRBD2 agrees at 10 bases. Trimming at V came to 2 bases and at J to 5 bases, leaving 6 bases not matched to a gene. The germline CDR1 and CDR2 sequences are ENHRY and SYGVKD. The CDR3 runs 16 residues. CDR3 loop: CAISELLAGVNNEQFF. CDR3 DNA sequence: TGTGCCATCAGTGAGCTCCTAGCGGGAGTTAACAATGAGCAGTTCTTC.

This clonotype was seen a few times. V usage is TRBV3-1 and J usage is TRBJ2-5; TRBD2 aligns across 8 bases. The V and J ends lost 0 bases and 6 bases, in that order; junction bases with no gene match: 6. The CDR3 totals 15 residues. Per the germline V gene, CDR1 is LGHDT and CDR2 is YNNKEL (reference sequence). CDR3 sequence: CASSQESQRGKTQYF. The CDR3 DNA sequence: TGTGCCAGCAGCCAAGAATCCCAGCGGGGGAAGACCCAGTACTTC.

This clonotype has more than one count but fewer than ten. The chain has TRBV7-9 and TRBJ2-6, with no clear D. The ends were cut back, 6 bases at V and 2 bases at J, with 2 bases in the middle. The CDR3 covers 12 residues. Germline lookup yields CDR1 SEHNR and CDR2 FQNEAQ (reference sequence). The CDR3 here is CASRAGANVLTF. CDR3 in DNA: TGTGCCAGCAGGGCTGGGGCCAACGTCCTGACTTTC.